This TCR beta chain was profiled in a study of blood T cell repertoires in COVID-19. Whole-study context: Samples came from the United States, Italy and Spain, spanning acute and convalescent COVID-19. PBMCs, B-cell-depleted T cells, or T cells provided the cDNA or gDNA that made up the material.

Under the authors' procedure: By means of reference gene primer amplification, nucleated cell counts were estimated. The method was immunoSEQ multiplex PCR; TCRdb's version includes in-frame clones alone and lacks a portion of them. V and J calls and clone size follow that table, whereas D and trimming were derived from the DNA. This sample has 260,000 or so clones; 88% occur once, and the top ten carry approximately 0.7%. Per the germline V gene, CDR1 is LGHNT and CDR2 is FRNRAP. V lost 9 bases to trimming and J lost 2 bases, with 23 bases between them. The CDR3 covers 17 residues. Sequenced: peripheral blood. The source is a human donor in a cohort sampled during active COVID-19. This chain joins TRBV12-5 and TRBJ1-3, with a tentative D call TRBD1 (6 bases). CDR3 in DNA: TGTGCTAGCGCACCCGATCTCCTAGGGGGACCTGGAAACACCATATATTTT. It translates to CASAPDLLGGPGNTIYF.